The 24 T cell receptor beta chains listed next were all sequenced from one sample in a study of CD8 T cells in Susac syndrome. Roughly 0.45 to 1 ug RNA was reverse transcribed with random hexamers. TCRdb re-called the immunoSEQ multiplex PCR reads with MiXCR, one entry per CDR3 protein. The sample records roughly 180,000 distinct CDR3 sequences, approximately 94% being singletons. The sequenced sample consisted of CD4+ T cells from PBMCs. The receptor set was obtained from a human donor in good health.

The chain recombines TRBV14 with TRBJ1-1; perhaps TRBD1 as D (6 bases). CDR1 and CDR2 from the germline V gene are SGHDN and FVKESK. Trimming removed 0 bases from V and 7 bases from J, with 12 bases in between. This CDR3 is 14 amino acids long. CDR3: CASSQDAGVGEAFF. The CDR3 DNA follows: TGTGCCAGCAGCCAAGATGCAGGGGTGGGTGAAGCTTTCTTT.

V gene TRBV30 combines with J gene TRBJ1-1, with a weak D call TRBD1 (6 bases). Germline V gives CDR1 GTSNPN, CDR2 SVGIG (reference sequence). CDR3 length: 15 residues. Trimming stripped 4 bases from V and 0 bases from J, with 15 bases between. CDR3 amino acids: CAWTQQGYMNTEAFF. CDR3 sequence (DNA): TGTGCCTGGACCCAACAGGGCTACATGAACACTGAAGCTTTCTTT.

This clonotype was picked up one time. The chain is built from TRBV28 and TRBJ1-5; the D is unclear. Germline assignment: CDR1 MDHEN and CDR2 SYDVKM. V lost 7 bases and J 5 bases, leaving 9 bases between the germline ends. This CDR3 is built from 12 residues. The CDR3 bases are TGTGCCAGCAACCGAGAATATCAGCCCCAGCATTTT. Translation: CASNREYQPQHF. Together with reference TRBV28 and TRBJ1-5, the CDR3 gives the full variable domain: DVKVTQSSRYLVKRTGEKVFLECVQDMDHENMFWYRQDPGLGLRLIYFSYDVKMKEKGDIPEGYSVSREKKERFSLILESASTNQTSMYLCASNREYQPQHFGDGTRLSIL.

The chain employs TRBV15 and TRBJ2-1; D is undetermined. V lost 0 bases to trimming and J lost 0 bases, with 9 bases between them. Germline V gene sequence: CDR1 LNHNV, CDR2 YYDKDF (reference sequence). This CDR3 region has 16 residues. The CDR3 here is CATSRDYHSSYNEQFF. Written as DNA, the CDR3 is TGTGCCACCAGCAGAGACTACCACAGCTCCTACAATGAGCAGTTCTTC.

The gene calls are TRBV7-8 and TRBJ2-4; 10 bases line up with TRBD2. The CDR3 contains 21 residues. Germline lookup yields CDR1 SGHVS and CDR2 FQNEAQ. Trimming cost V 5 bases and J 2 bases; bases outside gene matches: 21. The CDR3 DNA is TGTGCCAGCAGCCAAAGGCCTGAGGCAGGAAGGACTAGCGGCCCCAAAAACATTCAGTACTTC. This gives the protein CASSQRPEAGRTSGPKNIQYF.

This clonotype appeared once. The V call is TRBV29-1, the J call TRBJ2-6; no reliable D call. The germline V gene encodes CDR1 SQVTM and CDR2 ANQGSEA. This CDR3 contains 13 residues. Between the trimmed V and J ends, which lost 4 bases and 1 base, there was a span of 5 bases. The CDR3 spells CSVVPSGANVLTF. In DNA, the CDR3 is TGCAGCGTTGTACCTTCTGGGGCCAACGTCCTGACTTTC.

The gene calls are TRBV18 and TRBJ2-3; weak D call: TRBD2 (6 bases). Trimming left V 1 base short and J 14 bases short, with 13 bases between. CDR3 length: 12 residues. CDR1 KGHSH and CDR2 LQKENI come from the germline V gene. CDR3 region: CASSPRTGEPYF. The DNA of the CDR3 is TGTGCCAGCTCACCACGCACGGGGGAACCGTATTTT.

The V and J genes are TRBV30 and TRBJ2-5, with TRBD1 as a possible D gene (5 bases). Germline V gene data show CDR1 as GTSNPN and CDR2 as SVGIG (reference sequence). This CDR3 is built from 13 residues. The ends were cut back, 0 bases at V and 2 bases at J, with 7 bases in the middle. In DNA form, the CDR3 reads TGTGCCTGGAGTGTGACAGCACAAGAGACCCAGTACTTC. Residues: CAWSVTAQETQYF.

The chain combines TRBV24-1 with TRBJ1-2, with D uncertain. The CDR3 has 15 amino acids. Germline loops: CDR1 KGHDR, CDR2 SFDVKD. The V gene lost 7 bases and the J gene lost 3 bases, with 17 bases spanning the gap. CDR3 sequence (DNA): TGTGCCACCAGCACCGTGAAGGACCCAGACTATGGCTACACCTTC. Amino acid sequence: CATSTVKDPDYGYTF.

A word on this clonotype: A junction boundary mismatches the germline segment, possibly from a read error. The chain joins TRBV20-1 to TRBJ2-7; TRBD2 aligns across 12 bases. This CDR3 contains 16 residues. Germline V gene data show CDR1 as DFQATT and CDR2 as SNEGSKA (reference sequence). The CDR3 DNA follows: TGCAGTGCTACTCTAGCGGGAGGGCCCCAATTCTACGAGCAATACTTC. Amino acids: CSATLAGGPQFYEQYF.

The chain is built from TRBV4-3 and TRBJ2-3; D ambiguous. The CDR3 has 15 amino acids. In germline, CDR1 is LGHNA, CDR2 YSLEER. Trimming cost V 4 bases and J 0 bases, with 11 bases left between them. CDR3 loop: CASSPRHMSTDTQYF. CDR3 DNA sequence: TGCGCCAGCAGCCCGCGACATATGAGCACAGATACGCAGTATTTT.

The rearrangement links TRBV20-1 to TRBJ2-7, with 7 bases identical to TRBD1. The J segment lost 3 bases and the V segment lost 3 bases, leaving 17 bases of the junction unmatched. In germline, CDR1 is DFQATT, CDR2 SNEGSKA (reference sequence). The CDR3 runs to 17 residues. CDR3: CSARAPQGPQSYYEQYF. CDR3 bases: TGCAGTGCTAGGGCCCCACAGGGGCCTCAGAGCTACTACGAGCAGTACTTC.

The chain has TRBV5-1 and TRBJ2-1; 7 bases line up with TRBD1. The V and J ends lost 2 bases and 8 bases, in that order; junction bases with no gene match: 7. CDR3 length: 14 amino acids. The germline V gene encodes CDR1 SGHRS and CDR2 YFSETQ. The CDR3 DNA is TGCGCCAGCAGCTTTAGACAGGGTTCGGATGAGCAGTTCTTC. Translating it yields CASSFRQGSDEQFF. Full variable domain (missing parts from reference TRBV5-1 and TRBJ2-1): KAGVTQTPRYLIKTRGQQVTLSCSPISGHRSVSWYQQTPGQGLQFLFEYFSETQRNKGNFPGRFSGRQFSNSRSEMNVSTLELGDSALYLCASSFRQGSDEQFFGPGTRLTVL.

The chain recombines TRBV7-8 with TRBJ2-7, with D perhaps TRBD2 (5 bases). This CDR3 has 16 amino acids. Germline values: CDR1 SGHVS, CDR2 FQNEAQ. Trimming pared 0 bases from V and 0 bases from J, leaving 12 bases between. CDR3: CASSLASVGSSYEQYF. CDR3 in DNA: TGTGCCAGCAGCTTAGCGAGCGTAGGGAGCTCCTACGAGCAGTACTTC.

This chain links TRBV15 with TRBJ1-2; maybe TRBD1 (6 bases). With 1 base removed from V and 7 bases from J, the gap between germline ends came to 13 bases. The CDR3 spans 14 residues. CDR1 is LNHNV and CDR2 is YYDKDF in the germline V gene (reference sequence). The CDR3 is CATSRAFRGSGYTF. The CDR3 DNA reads TGTGCCACCAGCAGAGCATTCAGGGGCTCTGGCTACACCTTC.

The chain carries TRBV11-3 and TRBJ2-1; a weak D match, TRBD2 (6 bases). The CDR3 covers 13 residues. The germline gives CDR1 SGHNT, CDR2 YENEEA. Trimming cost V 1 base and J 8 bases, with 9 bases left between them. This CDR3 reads CASSLGGVDEQFF. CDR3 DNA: TGTGCCAGCAGCTTAGGGGGGGTCGATGAGCAGTTCTTC.

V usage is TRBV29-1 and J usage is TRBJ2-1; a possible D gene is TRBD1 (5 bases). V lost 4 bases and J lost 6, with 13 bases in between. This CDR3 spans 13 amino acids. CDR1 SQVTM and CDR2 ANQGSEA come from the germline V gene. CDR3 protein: CSVASGIPNEQFF. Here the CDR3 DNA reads TGCAGCGTTGCGTCAGGGATCCCCAATGAGCAGTTCTTC.

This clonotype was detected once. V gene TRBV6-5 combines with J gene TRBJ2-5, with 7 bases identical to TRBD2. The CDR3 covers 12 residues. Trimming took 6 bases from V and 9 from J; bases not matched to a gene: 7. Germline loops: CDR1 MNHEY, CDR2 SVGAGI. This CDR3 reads CASRRDRGAQYF. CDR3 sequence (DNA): TGTGCCAGCAGAAGGGATCGGGGGGCCCAGTACTTC.

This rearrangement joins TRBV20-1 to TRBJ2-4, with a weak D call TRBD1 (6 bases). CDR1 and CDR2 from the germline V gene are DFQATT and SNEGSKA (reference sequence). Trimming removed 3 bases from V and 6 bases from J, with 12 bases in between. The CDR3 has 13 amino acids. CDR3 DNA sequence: TGCAGTGCTAGCAGACAGGAAGGAAACATTCAGTACTTC. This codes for CSASRQEGNIQYF.

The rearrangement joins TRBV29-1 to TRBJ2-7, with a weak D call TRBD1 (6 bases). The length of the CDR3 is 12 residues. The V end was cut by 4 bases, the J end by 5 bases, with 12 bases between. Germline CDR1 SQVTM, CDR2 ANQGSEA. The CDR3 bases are TGCAGCGTTGTGGCAGGGGTCCACGAGCAGTACTTC. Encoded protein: CSVVAGVHEQYF.

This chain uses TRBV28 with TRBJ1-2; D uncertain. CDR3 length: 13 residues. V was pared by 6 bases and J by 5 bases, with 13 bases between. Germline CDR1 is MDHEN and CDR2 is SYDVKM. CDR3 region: CASRVGSQYGYTF. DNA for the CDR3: TGTGCCAGCAGGGTGGGGTCCCAGTATGGCTACACCTTC.

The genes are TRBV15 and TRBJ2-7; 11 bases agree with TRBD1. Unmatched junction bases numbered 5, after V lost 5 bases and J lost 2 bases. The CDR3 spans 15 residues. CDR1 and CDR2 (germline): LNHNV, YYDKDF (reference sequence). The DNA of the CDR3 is TGTGCCACCAGCCGGGGACAGGGGGTCACCTACGAGCAGTACTTC. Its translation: CATSRGQGVTYEQYF.

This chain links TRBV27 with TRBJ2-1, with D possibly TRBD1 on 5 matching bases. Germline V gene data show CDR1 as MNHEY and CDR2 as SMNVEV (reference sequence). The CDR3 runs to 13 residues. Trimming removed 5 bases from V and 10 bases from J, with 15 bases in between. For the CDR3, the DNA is TGTGCCAGCAGTCACAGGTTCGAGATAGAGCAGTTCTTC. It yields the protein CASSHRFEIEQFF.

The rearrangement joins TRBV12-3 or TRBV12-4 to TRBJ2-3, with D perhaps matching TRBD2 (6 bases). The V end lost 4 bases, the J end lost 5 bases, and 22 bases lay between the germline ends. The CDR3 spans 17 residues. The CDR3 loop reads CASSSRDSGRPGDTQYF. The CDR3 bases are TGTGCCAGCAGTTCCCGGGATAGCGGCAGACCGGGAGATACGCAGTATTTT.